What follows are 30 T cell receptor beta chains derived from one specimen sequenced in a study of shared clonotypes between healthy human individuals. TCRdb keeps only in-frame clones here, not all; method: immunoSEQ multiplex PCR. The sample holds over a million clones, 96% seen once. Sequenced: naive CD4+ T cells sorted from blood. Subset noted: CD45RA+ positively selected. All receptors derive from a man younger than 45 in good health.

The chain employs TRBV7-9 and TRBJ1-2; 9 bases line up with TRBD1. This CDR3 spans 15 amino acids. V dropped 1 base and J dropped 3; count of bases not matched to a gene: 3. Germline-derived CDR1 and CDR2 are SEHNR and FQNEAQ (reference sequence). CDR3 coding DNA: TGTGCCAGCAGCTTAGTCGACAGGGGGGACTATGGCTACACCTTC. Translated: CASSLVDRGDYGYTF.

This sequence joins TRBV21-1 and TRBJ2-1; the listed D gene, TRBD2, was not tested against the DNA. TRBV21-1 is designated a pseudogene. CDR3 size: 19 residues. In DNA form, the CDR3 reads TGTGCCAGCACCGACACCTCGGCTAGCGGGAGAAATGGGCGCAATGAGCAGTTCTTC. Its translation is CASTDTSASGRNGRNEQFF.

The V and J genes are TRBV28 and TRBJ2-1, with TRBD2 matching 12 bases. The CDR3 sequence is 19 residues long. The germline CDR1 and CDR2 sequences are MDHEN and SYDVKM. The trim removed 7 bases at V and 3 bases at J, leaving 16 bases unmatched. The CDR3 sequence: CASTGTGVTSGGIYNEQFF. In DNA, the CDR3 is TGTGCCAGCACCGGGACAGGGGTAACTAGCGGGGGGATCTACAATGAGCAGTTCTTC. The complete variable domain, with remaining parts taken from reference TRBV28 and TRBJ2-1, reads DVKVTQSSRYLVKRTGEKVFLECVQDMDHENMFWYRQDPGLGLRLIYFSYDVKMKEKGDIPEGYSVSREKKERFSLILESASTNQTSMYLCASTGTGVTSGGIYNEQFFGPGTRLTVL.

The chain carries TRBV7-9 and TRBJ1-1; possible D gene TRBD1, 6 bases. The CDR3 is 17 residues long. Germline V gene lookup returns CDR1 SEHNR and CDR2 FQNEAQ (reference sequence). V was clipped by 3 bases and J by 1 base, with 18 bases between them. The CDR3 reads CASSLGTSRGGNTEAFF. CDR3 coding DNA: TGTGCCAGCAGCTTGGGAACCTCCAGGGGTGGGAACACTGAAGCTTTCTTT.

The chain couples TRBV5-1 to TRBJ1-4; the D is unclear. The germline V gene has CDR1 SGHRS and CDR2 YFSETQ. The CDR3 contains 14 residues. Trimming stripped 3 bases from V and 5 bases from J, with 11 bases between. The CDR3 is CASSSLDGNEKLFF. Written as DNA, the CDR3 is TGCGCCAGCAGCTCGTTAGACGGGAATGAAAAACTGTTTTTT. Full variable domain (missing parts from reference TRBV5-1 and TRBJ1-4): KAGVTQTPRYLIKTRGQQVTLSCSPISGHRSVSWYQQTPGQGLQFLFEYFSETQRNKGNFPGRFSGRQFSNSRSEMNVSTLELGDSALYLCASSSLDGNEKLFFGSGTQLSVL.

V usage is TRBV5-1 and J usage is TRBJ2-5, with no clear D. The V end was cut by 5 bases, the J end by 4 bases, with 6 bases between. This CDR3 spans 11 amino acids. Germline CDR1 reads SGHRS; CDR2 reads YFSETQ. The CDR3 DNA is TGCGCCAGCAGTGAAACAGAGACCCAGTACTTC. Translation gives CASSETETQYF.

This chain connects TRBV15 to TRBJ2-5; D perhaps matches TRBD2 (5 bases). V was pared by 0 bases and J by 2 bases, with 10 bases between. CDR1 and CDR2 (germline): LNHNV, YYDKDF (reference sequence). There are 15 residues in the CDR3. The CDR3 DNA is TGTGCCACCAGCAGAGATAGTACGGGACAAGAGACCCAGTACTTC. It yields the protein CATSRDSTGQETQYF.

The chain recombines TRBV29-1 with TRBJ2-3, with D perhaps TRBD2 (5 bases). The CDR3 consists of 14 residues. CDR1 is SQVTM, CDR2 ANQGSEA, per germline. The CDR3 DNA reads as TGCATTGGACTCGGTGGACCCGAGGGAGATACGCAGTATTTT. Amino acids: CIGLGGPEGDTQYF.

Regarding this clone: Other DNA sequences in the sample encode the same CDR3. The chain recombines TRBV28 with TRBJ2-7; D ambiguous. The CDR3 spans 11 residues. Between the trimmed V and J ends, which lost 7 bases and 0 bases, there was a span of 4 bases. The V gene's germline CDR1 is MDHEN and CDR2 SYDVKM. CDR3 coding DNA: TGTGCCAGCACCGGCTCCTACGAGCAGTACTTC. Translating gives CASTGSYEQYF.

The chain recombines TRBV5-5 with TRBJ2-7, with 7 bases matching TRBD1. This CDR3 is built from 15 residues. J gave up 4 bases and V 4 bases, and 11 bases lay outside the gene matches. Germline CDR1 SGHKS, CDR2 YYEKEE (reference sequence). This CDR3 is CASSKGGAEAYEQYF. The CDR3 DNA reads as TGTGCCAGCAGCAAAGGGGGCGCCGAGGCATACGAGCAGTACTTC.

Here the CDR3 reads CASSVAGLPTNEQFF. The DNA for the CDR3 is TGTGCCAGCAGCGTAGCGGGACTCCCCACCAATGAGCAGTTCTTC. The chain uses TRBV9 and TRBJ2-1, with D possibly TRBD2 on 6 matching bases. In germline, CDR1 is SGDLS, CDR2 YYNGEE. V gave up 0 bases and J gave up 6 bases, with 13 bases separating them. This CDR3 region has 15 residues.

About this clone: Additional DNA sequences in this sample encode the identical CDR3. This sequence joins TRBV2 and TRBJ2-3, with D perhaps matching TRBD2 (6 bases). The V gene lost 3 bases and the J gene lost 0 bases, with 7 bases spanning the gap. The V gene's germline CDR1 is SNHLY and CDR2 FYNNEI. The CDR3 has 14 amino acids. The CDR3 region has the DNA TGTGCCAGCAGTGAGGGGGGAAGCACAGATACGCAGTATTTT. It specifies CASSEGGSTDTQYF. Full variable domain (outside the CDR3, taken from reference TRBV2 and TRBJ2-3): EPEVTQTPSHQVTQMGQEVILRCVPISNHLYFYWYRQILGQKVEFLVSFYNNEISEKSEIFDDQFSVERPDGSNFTLKIRSTKLEDSAMYFCASSEGGSTDTQYFGPGTRLTVL.

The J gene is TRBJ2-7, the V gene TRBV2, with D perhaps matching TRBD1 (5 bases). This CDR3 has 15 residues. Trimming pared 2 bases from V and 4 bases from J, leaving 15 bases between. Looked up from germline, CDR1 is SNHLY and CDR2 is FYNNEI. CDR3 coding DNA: TGTGCCAGCAGTGAACAAGTCAGGGTGGTTTACGAGCAGTACTTC. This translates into CASSEQVRVVYEQYF.

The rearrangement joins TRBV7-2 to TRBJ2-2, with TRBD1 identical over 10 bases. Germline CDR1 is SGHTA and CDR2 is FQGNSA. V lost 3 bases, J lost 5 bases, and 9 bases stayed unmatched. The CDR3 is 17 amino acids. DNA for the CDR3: TGTGCCAGCAGCTTTGATCGAGACAGGGGGCGGACCGGGGAGCTGTTTTTT. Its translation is CASSFDRDRGRTGELFF.

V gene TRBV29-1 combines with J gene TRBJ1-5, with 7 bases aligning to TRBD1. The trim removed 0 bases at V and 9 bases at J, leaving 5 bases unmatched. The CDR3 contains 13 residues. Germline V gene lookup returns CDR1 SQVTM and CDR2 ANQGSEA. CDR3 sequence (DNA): TGCAGCGTTGAAGAGGGCAGGGGGGTGCCCCAGCATTTT. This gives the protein CSVEEGRGVPQHF.

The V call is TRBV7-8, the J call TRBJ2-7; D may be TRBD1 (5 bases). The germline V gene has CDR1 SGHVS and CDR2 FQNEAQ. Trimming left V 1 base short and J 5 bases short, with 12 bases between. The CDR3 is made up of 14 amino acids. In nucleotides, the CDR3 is TGTGCCAGCAGCTTAGGAGGCAGGGTCGACGAGCAGTACTTC. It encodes CASSLGGRVDEQYF.

The CDR3 region is CASSLGLAGVDEQFF. In DNA, the CDR3 is TGTGCCAGCAGCTTGGGACTAGCGGGAGTGGATGAGCAGTTCTTC. This chain links TRBV7-6 with TRBJ2-1; 14 bases fit TRBD2. This CDR3 contains 15 residues. V dropped 3 bases and J dropped 8; count of bases not matched to a gene: 3. Germline CDR1 and CDR2: SGHVS and FNYEAQ. Complete variable domain (other parts from reference TRBV7-6 and TRBJ2-1): GAGVSQSPRYKVTKRGQDVALRCDPISGHVSLYWYRQALGQGPEFLTYFNYEAQQDKSGLPNDRFSAERPEGSISTLTIQRTEQRDSAMYRCASSLGLAGVDEQFFGPGTRLTVL.

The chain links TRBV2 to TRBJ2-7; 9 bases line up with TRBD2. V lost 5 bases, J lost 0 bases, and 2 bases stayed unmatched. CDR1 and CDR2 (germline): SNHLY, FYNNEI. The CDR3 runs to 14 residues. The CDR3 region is CASSPGLASYEQYF. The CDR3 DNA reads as TGTGCCAGCAGTCCGGGACTAGCCTCCTACGAGCAGTACTTC.

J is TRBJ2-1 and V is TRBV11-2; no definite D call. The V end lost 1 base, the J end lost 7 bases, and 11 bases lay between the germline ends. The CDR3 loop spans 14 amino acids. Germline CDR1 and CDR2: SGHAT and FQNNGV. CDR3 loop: CASSLAGLQNEQFF. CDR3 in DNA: TGTGCCAGCAGCTTAGCCGGCCTGCAGAATGAGCAGTTCTTC.

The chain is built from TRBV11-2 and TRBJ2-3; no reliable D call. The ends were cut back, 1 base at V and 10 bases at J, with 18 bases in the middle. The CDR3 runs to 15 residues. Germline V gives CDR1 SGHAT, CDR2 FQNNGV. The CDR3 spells CASSLGIGTASSQYF. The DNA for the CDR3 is TGTGCCAGCAGCTTAGGCATTGGAACGGCTTCATCGCAGTATTTT.

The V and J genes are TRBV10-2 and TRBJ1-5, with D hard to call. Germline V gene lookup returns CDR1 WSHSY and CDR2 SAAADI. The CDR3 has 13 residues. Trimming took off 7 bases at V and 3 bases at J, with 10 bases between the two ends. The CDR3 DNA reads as TGCGCCAGCAACCCGGGTCACAATCAGCCCCAGCATTTT. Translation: CASNPGHNQPQHF.

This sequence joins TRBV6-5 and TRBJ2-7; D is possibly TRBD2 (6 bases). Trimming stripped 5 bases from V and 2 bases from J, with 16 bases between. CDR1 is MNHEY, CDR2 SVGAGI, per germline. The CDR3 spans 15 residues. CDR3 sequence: CASSPTLRGPYEQYF. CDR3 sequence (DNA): TGTGCCAGCAGTCCTACCCTGCGGGGTCCCTACGAGCAGTACTTC.

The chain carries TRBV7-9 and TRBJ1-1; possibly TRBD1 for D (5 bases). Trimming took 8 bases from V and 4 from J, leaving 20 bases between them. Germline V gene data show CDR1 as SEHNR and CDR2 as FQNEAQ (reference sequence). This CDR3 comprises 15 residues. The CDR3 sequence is CASGDRGESGTEAFF. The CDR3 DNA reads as TGTGCCAGCGGGGATAGAGGGGAAAGCGGCACTGAAGCTTTCTTT.

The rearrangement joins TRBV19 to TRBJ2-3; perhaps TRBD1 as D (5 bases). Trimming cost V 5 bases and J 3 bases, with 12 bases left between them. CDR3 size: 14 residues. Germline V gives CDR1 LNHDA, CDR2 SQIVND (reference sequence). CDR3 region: CASSLRVMTDTQYF. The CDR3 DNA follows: TGTGCCAGTAGTCTCAGGGTGATGACAGATACGCAGTATTTT.

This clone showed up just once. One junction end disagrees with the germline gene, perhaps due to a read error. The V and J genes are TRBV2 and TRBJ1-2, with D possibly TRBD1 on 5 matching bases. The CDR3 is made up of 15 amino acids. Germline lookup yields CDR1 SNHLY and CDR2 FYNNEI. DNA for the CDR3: TGTGCCAGCAGCGAAGTCTTTGGGGCACGGCCGGGCTACACCTTC. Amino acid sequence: CASSEVFGARPGYTF.

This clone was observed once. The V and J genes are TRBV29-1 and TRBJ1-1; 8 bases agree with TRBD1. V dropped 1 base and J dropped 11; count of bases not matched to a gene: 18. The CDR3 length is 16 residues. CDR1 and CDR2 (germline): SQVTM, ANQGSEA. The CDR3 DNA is TGCAGCGTTGAAGGCCGGACAGGGCAATGGGAGAAGGATGCTTTCTTT. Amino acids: CSVEGRTGQWEKDAFF.

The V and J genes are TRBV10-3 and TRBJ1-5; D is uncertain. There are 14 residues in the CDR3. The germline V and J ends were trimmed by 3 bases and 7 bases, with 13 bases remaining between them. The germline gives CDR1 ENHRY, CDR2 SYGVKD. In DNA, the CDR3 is TGTGCCATCAGTGAAGGGAGCCAGAACCAGCCCCAGCATTTT. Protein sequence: CAISEGSQNQPQHF.

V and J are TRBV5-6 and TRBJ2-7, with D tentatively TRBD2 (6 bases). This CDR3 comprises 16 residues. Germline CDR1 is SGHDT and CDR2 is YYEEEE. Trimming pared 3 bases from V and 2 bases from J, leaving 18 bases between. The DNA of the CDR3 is TGTGCCAGCAGCTGGAGGGAGACCCGGTACACCTACGAGCAGTACTTC. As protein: CASSWRETRYTYEQYF.

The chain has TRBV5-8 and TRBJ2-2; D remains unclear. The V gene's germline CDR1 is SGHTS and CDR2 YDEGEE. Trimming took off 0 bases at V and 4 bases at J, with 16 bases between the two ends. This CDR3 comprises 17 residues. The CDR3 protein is CASSLGALAVSTGELFF. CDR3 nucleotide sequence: TGTGCCAGCAGCTTGGGGGCTTTGGCCGTTTCCACCGGGGAGCTGTTTTTT.

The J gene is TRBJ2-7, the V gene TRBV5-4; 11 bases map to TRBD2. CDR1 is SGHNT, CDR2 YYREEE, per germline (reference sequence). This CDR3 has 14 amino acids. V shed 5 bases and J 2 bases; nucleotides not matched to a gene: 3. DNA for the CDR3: TGTGCCAGCAGGATAGCGGGAGGGCCCTACGAGCAGTACTTC. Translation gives CASRIAGGPYEQYF.